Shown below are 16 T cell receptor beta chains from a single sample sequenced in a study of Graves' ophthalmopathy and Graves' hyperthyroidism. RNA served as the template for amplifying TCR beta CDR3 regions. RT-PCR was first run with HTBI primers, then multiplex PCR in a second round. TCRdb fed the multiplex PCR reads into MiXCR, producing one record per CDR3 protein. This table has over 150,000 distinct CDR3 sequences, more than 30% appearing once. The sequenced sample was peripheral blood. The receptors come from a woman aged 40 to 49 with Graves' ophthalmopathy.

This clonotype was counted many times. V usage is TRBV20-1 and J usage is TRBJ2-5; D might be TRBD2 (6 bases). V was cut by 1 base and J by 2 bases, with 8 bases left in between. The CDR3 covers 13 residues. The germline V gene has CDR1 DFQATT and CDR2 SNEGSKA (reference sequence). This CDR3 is CSARAGRQETQYF. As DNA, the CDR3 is TGCAGTGCTAGAGCTGGGAGGCAAGAGACCCAGTACTTC.

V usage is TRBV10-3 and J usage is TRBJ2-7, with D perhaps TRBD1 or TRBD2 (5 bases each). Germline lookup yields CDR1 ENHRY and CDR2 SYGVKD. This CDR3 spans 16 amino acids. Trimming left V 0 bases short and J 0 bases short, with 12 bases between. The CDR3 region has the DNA TGTGCCATCAGTGAGTCGACTCGGGGCTTCTCCTACGAGCAGTACTTC. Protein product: CAISESTRGFSYEQYF.

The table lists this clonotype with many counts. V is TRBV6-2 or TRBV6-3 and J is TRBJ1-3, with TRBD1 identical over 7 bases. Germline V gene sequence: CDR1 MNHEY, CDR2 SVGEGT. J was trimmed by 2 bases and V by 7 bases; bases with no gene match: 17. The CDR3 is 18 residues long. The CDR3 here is CASNSGQPTSFTGNTIYF. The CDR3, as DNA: TGTGCCAGCAACTCGGGACAGCCGACGAGCTTTACTGGAAACACCATATATTTT.

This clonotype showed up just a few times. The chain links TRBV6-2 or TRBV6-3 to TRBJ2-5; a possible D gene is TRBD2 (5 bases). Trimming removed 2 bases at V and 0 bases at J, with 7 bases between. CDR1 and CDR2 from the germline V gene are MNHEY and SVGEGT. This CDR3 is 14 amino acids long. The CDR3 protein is CASSYGLNQETQYF. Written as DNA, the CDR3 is TGTGCCAGCAGTTACGGACTCAACCAAGAGACCCAGTACTTC.

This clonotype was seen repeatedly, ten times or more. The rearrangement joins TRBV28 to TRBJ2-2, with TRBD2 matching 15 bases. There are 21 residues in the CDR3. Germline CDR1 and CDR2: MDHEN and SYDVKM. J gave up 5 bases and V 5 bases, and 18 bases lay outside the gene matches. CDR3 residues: CASSPGTGGLAGGPATGELFF. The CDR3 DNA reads TGTGCCAGCAGTCCGGGTACTGGGGGACTAGCGGGGGGCCCGGCAACCGGGGAGCTGTTTTTT.

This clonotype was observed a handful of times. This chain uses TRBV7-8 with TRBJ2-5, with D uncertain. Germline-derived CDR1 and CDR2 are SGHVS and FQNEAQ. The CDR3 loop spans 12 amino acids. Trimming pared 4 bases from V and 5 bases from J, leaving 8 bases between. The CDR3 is CASSSLRETQYF. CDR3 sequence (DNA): TGTGCCAGCAGCTCCCTTCGGGAGACCCAGTACTTC.

In DNA form, the CDR3 reads TGTGCCAGCAGTTTGGGACAGGGCTTTGAAGCTTTCTTT. As protein: CASSLGQGFEAFF. This chain joins TRBV12-3 or TRBV12-4 and TRBJ1-1; TRBD1 matches 9 bases. This CDR3 region has 13 residues. The V segment lost 3 bases and the J segment 7 bases; nucleotides outside the gene matches: 3.

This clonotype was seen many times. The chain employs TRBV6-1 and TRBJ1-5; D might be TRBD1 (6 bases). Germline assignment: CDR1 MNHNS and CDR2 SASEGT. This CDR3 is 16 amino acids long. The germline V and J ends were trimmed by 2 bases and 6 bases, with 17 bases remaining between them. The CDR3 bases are TGTGCCAGCAGTGAAAGGCCGAAGGGGGGGCTTCAGCCCCAGCATTTT. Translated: CASSERPKGGLQPQHF.

As DNA, the CDR3 is TGCGCCAGCAGCAGAAGTGACAGCTCTAACACTGAAGCTTTCTTT. Residues: CASSRSDSSNTEAFF. This sequence joins TRBV5-1 and TRBJ1-1; possible D gene TRBD1, 5 bases. Deletions cut 4 bases from V and 2 bases from J, with 15 bases between. Germline CDR1 is SGHRS and CDR2 is YFSETQ. This CDR3 is built from 15 residues.

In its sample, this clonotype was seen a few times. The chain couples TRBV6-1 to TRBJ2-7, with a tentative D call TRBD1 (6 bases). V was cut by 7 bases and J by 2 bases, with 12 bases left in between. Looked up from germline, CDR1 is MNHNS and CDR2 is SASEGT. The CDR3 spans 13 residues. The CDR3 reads CASNQGQPYEQYF. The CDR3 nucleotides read TGTGCCAGCAATCAGGGACAACCCTACGAGCAGTACTTC.

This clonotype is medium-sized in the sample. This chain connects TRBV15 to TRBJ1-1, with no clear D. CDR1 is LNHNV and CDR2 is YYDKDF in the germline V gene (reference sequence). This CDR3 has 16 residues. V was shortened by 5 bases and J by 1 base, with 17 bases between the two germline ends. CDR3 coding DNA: TGTGCCACCAGCGAAAACGCCTGGCAGAAGAACACTGAAGCTTTCTTT. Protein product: CATSENAWQKNTEAFF.

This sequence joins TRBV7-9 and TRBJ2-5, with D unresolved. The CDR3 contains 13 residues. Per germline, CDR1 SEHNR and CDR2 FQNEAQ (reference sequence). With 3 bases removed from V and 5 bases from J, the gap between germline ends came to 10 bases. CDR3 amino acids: CASSFSTDETQYF. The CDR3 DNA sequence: TGTGCCAGCAGCTTTAGTACAGATGAGACCCAGTACTTC.

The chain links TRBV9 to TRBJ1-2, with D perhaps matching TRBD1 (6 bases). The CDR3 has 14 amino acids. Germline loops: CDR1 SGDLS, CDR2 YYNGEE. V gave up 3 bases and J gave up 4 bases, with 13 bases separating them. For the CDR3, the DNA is TGTGCCAGCAGCGCCTCATTACAGGGCTATGGCTACACCTTC. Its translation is CASSASLQGYGYTF.

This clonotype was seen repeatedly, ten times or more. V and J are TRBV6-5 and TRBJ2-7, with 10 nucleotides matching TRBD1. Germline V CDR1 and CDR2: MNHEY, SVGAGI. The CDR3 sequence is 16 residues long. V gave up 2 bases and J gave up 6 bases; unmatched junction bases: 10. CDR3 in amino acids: CASSYEVGQGSSEQYF. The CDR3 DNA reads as TGTGCCAGCAGTTACGAGGTGGGACAGGGGAGTTCCGAGCAGTACTTC.

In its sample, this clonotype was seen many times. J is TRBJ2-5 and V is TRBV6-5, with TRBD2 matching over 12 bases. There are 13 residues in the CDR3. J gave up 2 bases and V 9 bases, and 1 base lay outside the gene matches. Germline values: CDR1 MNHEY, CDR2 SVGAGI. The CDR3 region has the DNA TGTGCCAGTGGACTAGCGGGACAAGAGACCCAGTACTTC. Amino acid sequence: CASGLAGQETQYF.

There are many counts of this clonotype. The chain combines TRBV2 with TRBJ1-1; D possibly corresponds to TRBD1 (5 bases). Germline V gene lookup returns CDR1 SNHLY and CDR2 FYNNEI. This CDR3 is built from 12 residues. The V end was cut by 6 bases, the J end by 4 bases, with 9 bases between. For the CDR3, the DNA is TGTGCCAGCAGCGCAGGGATCACTGAAGCTTTCTTT. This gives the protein CASSAGITEAFF.